These 24 T cell receptor beta chains originate from one sample sequenced in a study of human T cells and chemical hapten exposure. One entry per CDR3 protein results from TCRdb running MiXCR on the RACE reads. The sample has some 120,000 distinct CDR3 sequences, roughly 9% seen once; the top ten hold 1.5% to 2%. Time point reported: healthy volunteer bleed at 2 weeks. Extraction of total RNA was performed on unfractionated whole blood. Material: whole blood. The receptors stem from a male donor in good health. Some clones in this sample may be carry-over from other donors' samples.

Notes on this clonotype: This may be a read error, as it is one base from a much larger clone. This chain uses TRBV11-2 with TRBJ2-7; D gene unclear. V lost 5 bases and J 3 bases, leaving 8 bases between the germline ends. CDR3 length: 12 amino acids. The germline V gene has CDR1 SGHAT and CDR2 FQNNGV. The CDR3 sequence: CASSIHDYEQYF. CDR3 sequence (DNA): TGTGCCAGCAGCATCCATGACTACGAGCAGTACTTC.

In its sample, this clonotype was seen a few times. The chain combines TRBV19 with TRBJ1-1, with D unresolved. V was trimmed by 0 bases and J by 1 base, leaving 12 bases between them. Germline V gives CDR1 LNHDA, CDR2 SQIVND (reference sequence). This CDR3 has 16 amino acids. CDR3 sequence (DNA): TGTGCCAGTAGTATAGATCGCCAGTCGGGGAACACTGAAGCTTTCTTT. Protein sequence: CASSIDRQSGNTEAFF.

The J gene is TRBJ2-2, the V gene TRBV19, with D possibly TRBD1 on 6 matching bases. Trimming shortened V by 5 bases and J by 5 bases, and 9 bases separated the two germline ends. CDR1 and CDR2 (germline): LNHDA, SQIVND (reference sequence). The length of the CDR3 is 13 residues. CDR3: CASSVRGTGELFF. The CDR3 DNA reads as TGTGCCAGTAGTGTCAGGGGTACCGGGGAGCTGTTTTTT.

The V gene is TRBV5-1, the J gene TRBJ2-3; 9 nucleotides match TRBD2. The V segment lost 0 bases and the J segment 1 base; nucleotides outside the gene matches: 3. Germline V gene sequence: CDR1 SGHRS, CDR2 YFSETQ. The CDR3 extends over 16 amino acids. CDR3 coding DNA: TGCGCCAGCAGCTTGGAATTAGCGGGAGGCACAGATACGCAGTATTTT. This encodes CASSLELAGGTDTQYF.

The V gene is TRBV12-3 or TRBV12-4, the J gene TRBJ1-5, with unresolved D. The CDR3 has 14 amino acids. With 2 bases removed from V and 5 bases from J, the gap between germline ends came to 10 bases. The CDR3 nucleotides read TGTGCCAGCAGTTTAAGCCCGCGCGATCAGCCCCAGCATTTT. Its protein is CASSLSPRDQPQHF.

The chain joins TRBV13 to TRBJ2-1; 11 bases align to TRBD2. After removal of 5 bases from V and 5 bases from J, the junction contained 5 bases not matched to a gene. The germline V gene encodes CDR1 PRHDT and CDR2 FYEKMQ (reference sequence). This CDR3 spans 15 amino acids. The CDR3 region is CASSAGLAVNNEQFF. Written as DNA, the CDR3 is TGTGCCAGCAGCGCGGGACTAGCGGTTAACAATGAGCAGTTCTTC.

This clonotype was seen repeatedly, ten times or more. CDR3 loop: CATSGQAYEKLFF. The CDR3, as DNA: TGTGCCACCAGCGGACAGGCGTATGAAAAACTGTTTTTT. V is TRBV15 and J is TRBJ1-4, with TRBD1 identical over 7 bases. Unmatched junction bases numbered 3, after V lost 5 bases and J lost 6 bases. CDR3 length: 13 amino acids. The germline V gene encodes CDR1 LNHNV and CDR2 YYDKDF (reference sequence).

The gene calls are TRBV12-3 or TRBV12-4 and TRBJ1-2, with D tentatively TRBD1 (5 bases). With 1 base removed from V and 4 bases from J, the gap between germline ends came to 10 bases. CDR3 length: 14 residues. Here the CDR3 reads CASSLEGMLYGYTF. CDR3 DNA sequence: TGTGCCAGCAGTTTAGAGGGGATGCTCTATGGCTACACCTTC.

This clonotype has a handful of counts. V is TRBV11-3 and J is TRBJ1-1; 10 bases fit TRBD1. Germline V CDR1 and CDR2: SGHNT, YENEEA. The CDR3 totals 12 residues. J gave up 9 bases and V 3 bases, and 1 base lay outside the gene matches. The CDR3 DNA follows: TGTGCCAGCAGCTTGGGACAGGGGCAAGCTTTCTTT. Translation: CASSLGQGQAFF. The complete variable domain, with remaining parts taken from reference TRBV11-3 and TRBJ1-1, reads EAGVVQSPRYKIIEKKQPVAFWCNPISGHNTLYWYLQNLGQGPELLIRYENEEAVDDSQLPKDRFSAERLKGVDSTLKIQPAELGDSAVYLCASSLGQGQAFFGQGTRLTVV.

The chain couples TRBV29-1 to TRBJ2-1; possibly TRBD1 for D (6 bases). Trimming pared 2 bases from V and 1 base from J, leaving 9 bases between. In germline, CDR1 is SQVTM, CDR2 ANQGSEA. The CDR3 sequence is 14 residues long. The CDR3 bases are TGCAGCGTTGAATCCCAGGGGTCCTACAATGAGCAGTTCTTC. It encodes CSVESQGSYNEQFF.

The chain's CDR3 is CSAIGRMNTEAFF. In nucleotides, the CDR3 is TGCAGTGCTATTGGACGGATGAACACTGAAGCTTTCTTT. The chain couples TRBV20-1 to TRBJ1-1; D remains unclear. V lost 4 bases and J lost 0, with 9 bases in between. The CDR3 covers 13 residues. Germline loops: CDR1 DFQATT, CDR2 SNEGSKA (reference sequence).

This clonotype was counted at least ten times. The chain employs TRBV6-6 and TRBJ2-1, with D unclear. This CDR3 has 17 amino acids. CDR1 MNHNY and CDR2 SVGAGI come from the germline V gene (reference sequence). Trimming pared 4 bases from V and 0 bases from J, leaving 16 bases between. The CDR3 loop reads CASSLGNRPPSYNEQFF. CDR3 nucleotides: TGTGCCAGCAGTTTGGGGAATAGGCCACCCTCCTACAATGAGCAGTTCTTC.

In this sample, this clonotype turned up a few times. CDR3 in DNA: TGTGCCAGCAGTTCTCGCGTGGAGGGGCCAGGCTATGGCTACACCTTC. This encodes CASSSRVEGPGYGYTF. J is TRBJ1-2 and V is TRBV27; perhaps TRBD1 as D (5 bases). This CDR3 is 16 amino acids long. Germline lookup yields CDR1 MNHEY and CDR2 SMNVEV (reference sequence). Trimming pared 4 bases from V and 4 bases from J, leaving 19 bases between.

The genes are TRBV21-1 and TRBJ2-1; the listed D gene, TRBD1, was not tested against the DNA. TRBV21-1 represents a pseudogene. This CDR3 has 10 amino acids. CDR3 residues: CASPPNEQFF. CDR3 coding DNA: TGTGCCAGCCCCCCCAATGAGCAGTTCTTC.

A few counts support this clonotype. The V call is TRBV7-9, the J call TRBJ1-5, with a weak D call TRBD1 (5 bases). The CDR3 is made up of 16 amino acids. Trimming stripped 2 bases from V and 12 bases from J, with 23 bases between. CDR1 is SEHNR, CDR2 FQNEAQ, per germline (reference sequence). The CDR3 DNA reads as TGTGCCAGCAGCTTAACGTCCGGCGGTCAGTGGGGACGCCAGCATTTT. This translates into CASSLTSGGQWGRQHF. Combining the CDR3 with reference TRBV7-9 and TRBJ1-5 gives the whole variable domain DTGVSQNPRHKITKRGQNVTFRCDPISEHNRLYWYRQTLGQGPEFLTYFQNEAQLEKSRLLSDRFSAERPKGSFSTLEIQRTEQGDSAMYLCASSLTSGGQWGRQHFGDGTRLSIL.

This clonotype came up many times. The chain has TRBV12-3 or TRBV12-4 and TRBJ1-5; unclear D gene. The length of the CDR3 is 14 residues. V was trimmed by 6 bases and J by 1 base, leaving 10 bases between them. The CDR3 loop reads CASSARVSNQPQHF. The CDR3 nucleotides are TGTGCCAGCAGCGCTAGGGTAAGCAATCAGCCCCAGCATTTT.

This clonotype was found many times. The chain recombines TRBV4-2 with TRBJ2-7; 13 nucleotides agree with TRBD2. V shed 0 bases and J 4 bases; nucleotides not matched to a gene: 12. The CDR3 has 19 amino acids. Germline values: CDR1 LGHNA, CDR2 YNFKEQ. CDR3 residues: CASSQEGSSTSGGSYEQYF. DNA of the CDR3: TGTGCCAGCAGCCAAGAAGGGAGTTCGACTAGCGGGGGGTCATACGAGCAGTACTTC.

This clonotype was seen a few times. This chain joins TRBV9 and TRBJ2-7, with 8 bases aligning to TRBD1. V dropped 4 bases and J dropped 5; count of bases not matched to a gene: 8. The germline V gene encodes CDR1 SGDLS and CDR2 YYNGEE. This CDR3 is 14 amino acids long. The DNA for the CDR3 is TGTGCCAGCAGCCTCCGGACAGGGCCGGACGAGCAGTACTTC. Its protein is CASSLRTGPDEQYF.

J is TRBJ1-1 and V is TRBV7-9, with 8 positions matching TRBD1. The CDR3 covers 16 residues. V lost 1 base to trimming and J lost 3 bases; unmatched junction nucleotides: 7. Per the germline V gene, CDR1 is SEHNR and CDR2 is FQNEAQ (reference sequence). The CDR3 loop is CASSLGRGRGHTEAFF. The CDR3 region has the DNA TGTGCCAGCAGCTTAGGCAGGGGGCGAGGGCACACTGAAGCTTTCTTT.

The chain is built from TRBV20-1 and TRBJ2-1; TRBD2 is a possible D gene (6 bases). V lost 1 base to trimming and J lost 4 bases, with 17 bases between them. The CDR3 spans 16 residues. Germline V gives CDR1 DFQATT, CDR2 SNEGSKA (reference sequence). CDR3 protein: CSARVNGAGPYNEQFF. The CDR3 DNA is TGCAGTGCTAGAGTGAACGGCGCGGGGCCTTACAATGAGCAGTTCTTC.

This sequence joins TRBV29-1 and TRBJ2-3; D remains ambiguous. Germline V gene sequence: CDR1 SQVTM, CDR2 ANQGSEA. Deletions cut 1 base from V and 2 bases from J, with 13 bases between. The CDR3 totals 15 residues. CDR3 amino acids: CSVEAISMSTDTQYF. DNA of the CDR3: TGCAGCGTTGAAGCCATTTCGATGTCCACAGATACGCAGTATTTT.

This clonotype was picked up many times. This chain uses TRBV2 with TRBJ1-2; maybe TRBD1 (5 bases). Germline values: CDR1 SNHLY, CDR2 FYNNEI. Trimming removed 3 bases at V and 8 bases at J, with 13 bases between. The length of the CDR3 is 13 residues. The DNA of the CDR3 is TGTGCCAGCAGTGAGGGGGTAGAAAGCGGCTACACCTTC. It is translated as CASSEGVESGYTF.

This clonotype came up many times. The chain uses TRBV14 and TRBJ2-3; 16 nucleotides agree with TRBD2. CDR1 and CDR2 (germline): SGHDN, FVKESK. The CDR3 totals 19 residues. V lost 2 bases and J lost 4; bases outside the gene matches: 9. CDR3 DNA: TGTGCCAGCAGCCAAACTACGGGACTAGCGGGAGGGCCACCAGATACGCAGTATTTT. Encoded protein: CASSQTTGLAGGPPDTQYF.

This clonotype was picked up many times. The CDR3 DNA reads as TGCAGCGTGTTGGACAGGGGGTTCTCCTACGAGCAGTACTTC. Protein product: CSVLDRGFSYEQYF. The rearrangement uses TRBV29-1 and TRBJ2-7; 10 bases line up with TRBD1. The V gene's germline CDR1 is SQVTM and CDR2 ANQGSEA. Trimming cost V 6 bases and J 0 bases; bases outside gene matches: 5. This CDR3 is built from 14 residues.